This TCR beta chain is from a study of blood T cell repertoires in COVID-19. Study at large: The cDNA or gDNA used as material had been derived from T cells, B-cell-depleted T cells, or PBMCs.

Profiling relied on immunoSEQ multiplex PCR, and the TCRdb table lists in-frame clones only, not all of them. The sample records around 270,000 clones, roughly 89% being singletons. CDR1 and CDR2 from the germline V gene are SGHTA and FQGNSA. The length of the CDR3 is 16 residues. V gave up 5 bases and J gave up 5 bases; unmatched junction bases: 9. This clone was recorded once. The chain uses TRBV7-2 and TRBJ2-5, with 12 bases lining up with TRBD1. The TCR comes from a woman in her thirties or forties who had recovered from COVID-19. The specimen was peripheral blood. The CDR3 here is CASSPAGTGGGETQYF. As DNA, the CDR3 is TGTGCCAGCAGCCCCGCCGGGACAGGGGGCGGCGAGACCCAGTACTTC.